This T cell receptor beta chain was documented in a study of blood T cells in healthy people across ages. This clonotype was counted only a few times. CDR1 DFQATT and CDR2 SNEGSKA come from the germline V gene (reference sequence). The germline V and J ends were trimmed by 3 bases and 11 bases, with 22 bases remaining between them. The CDR3 has 14 amino acids. With a J-beta primer mix and a sample-barcoded 5' primer, a second PCR ran about 7 to 12 cycles. The authors tagged each cDNA molecule using a template-switch adaptor with 12 random nucleotides. TCRdb called the 5' RACE reads again in MiXCR, with one record for every CDR3 protein. Altogether approximately 800,000 distinct CDR3 sequences are present, more than 20% being singletons, with the ten largest covering approximately 3.7%. The same specimen was also included in a second study, on T cells of mothers and their children. As that report states: Related and unrelated pairs show similar shaping of TCR recombination output by thymic selection. Versus unrelated pairs, overlap was slightly higher in related mother-child pairs, without reaching significance.

This sequence was found in a boy between 5 and 17 years old in good health. This chain joins TRBV20-1 and TRBJ2-5; possibly TRBD1 for D (6 bases). Sequencing input: blood. The CDR3 DNA follows: TGCAGTGCTAGGGACGGGACAAACGTATGGGAGCAGTACTTC. This sequence encodes CSARDGTNVWEQYF.